This TCR beta chain originates from a study of blood T cell repertoires in COVID-19. Per the original methods: Nucleated cell number was recorded as an estimate derived from reference gene primer amplification. Assay used: immunoSEQ multiplex PCR; TCRdb lists only in-frame clones, some missing. The V and J calls and clone size are taken from that table; D and trimming were inferred from the DNA. The top ten hold around 3.5% of the sample, which has 250,000 to 300,000 clones, roughly 80% seen once. Participants' reported clinical history set cohort assignment. Recovery meant two consecutive negative NP/OP PCR tests, professional clearance, or resolved symptoms. V was pared by 3 bases and J by 0 bases, with 16 bases between. This CDR3 is 18 amino acids long. Germline assignment: CDR1 SGHRS and CDR2 YFSETQ.

The V gene is TRBV5-1, the J gene TRBJ2-6; possible D gene TRBD1, 6 bases. Sequenced sample: PBMCs or T cells enriched from blood (not recorded which). The receptor's source is a man aged 50-60 years who had recovered from COVID-19. The CDR3 sequence is CASSSLTGRPSGANVLTF. CDR3 coding DNA: TGCGCCAGCAGCTCCCTGACAGGCAGGCCCTCTGGGGCCAACGTCCTGACTTTC.